This T cell receptor beta chain was identified during a study of cytomegalovirus exposure and HLA in healthy donors. Here immunoSEQ multiplex PCR was the method, and the copy in TCRdb shows in-frame clones only, minus some. This table has more than 150,000 clones, about 80% appearing once. Specimen: PBMCs. The TCR originated in a man between 18 and 35 years old in good health and CMV-seropositive.

CDR3 sequence reads: CASRLTTGPNEQFF. CDR3 nucleotide sequence: TGTGCCAGCAGATTAACGACAGGGCCCAATGAGCAGTTCTTC. The chain carries TRBV7-9 and TRBJ2-1; 7 bases are a match to TRBD1. Trimming took 6 bases from V and 6 from J; bases not matched to a gene: 8. The CDR3 contains 14 residues. Germline values: CDR1 SEHNR, CDR2 FQNEAQ (reference sequence).